These T cell receptor beta chains were read from a single sample in a study of T cells in Graves' hyperthyroidism and ophthalmopathy. TCRdb reprocessed the multiplex PCR reads via MiXCR and lists one record per CDR3 protein. This sample carries roughly 300,000 distinct CDR3 sequences, approximately 15% of them seen once, and the ten largest clones take 20% to 25%. The sample was blood. The origin of the receptors is a woman in her twenties or thirties with Graves' hyperthyroidism. Both conserved end residues are part of each CDR3. A D gene is named only where the DNA matches it firmly. Size is omitted from some rows. Given values are once, few, many or a class for expanded clones.

TRBD1,many,TRBJ2-2,TRBV6-1,TGTGCCAGCAGAACTCGACAGGGCCCAATTACCGGGGAGCTGTTTTTT,CASRTRQGPITGELFF
TRBD2,few,TRBJ2-7,TRBV3-1,TGTGCCAGCAGCCAAGGGAGCGGGGTCTCCTACGAGCAGTACTTC,CASSQGSGVSYEQYF
TRBD1,many,TRBJ2-1,TRBV28,TGTGCCAGCAGAGTTAGGGGGCCGCGGGTGCCTCCGTTATGGCAGTTCTTC,CASRVRGPRVPPLWQFF
NA,many,TRBJ2-2,TRBV24-1,TGTGCCACCAGTGATAAGAAGGGAATTCACCCCACCGGGGAGCTGTTTTTT,CATSDKKGIHPTGELFF
NA,many,TRBJ1-5,TRBV13,TGTGCCAGCAGCTTAGGAAGCCTGGGTCGGAATCAGCCCCAGCATTTT,CASSLGSLGRNQPQHF
NA,many,TRBJ2-3,TRBV11-2,TGTGCCAGCAGCTTAGTTGGCGGTAGCACAGATACGCAGTATTTT,CASSLVGGSTDTQYF
TRBD2,NA,TRBJ2-4,TRBV12-3/TRBV12-4,TGTGCCAGCAGTTATAGCGGGGTAAACATTCAGTACTTC,CASSYSGVNIQYF
NA,NA,TRBJ2-5,TRBV27,TGTGCCAGCAGCCCCCTAGGGGGAGTGCAGGAGACCCAGTACTTC,CASSPLGGVQETQYF
NA,few,TRBJ2-1,TRBV7-9,TGTGCCAGCAGCCAATGGGCAGACCCCAATGAGCAGTTCTTC,CASSQWADPNEQFF
TRBD2,many,TRBJ2-1,TRBV29-1,TGCAGCGTGAGGGACTACTATGAGCAGTTCTTC,CSVRDYYEQFF
NA,NA,TRBJ1-6,TRBV28,TGTGCCAGCAGTTTTTCTAGCCGGGAATCACCCCTCCACTTT,CASSFSSRESPLHF
TRBD2,NA,TRBJ2-1,TRBV20-1,TGCAGTGCTGAAGGACTAGCGGCAATCAGCTCCTACAATGAGCAGTTCTTC,CSAEGLAAISSYNEQFF
NA,NA,TRBJ2-2,TRBV7-2,TGTGCCAGCAGCTTAGCCGGGGTTAACACCGGGGAGCTGTTTTTT,CASSLAGVNTGELFF
NA,many,TRBJ1-1,TRBV2,TGTGCCAGCAGTGACTCGGCGGACAGAGTAAAGAACACTGAAGCTTTCTTT,CASSDSADRVKNTEAFF
NA,many,TRBJ2-7,TRBV20-1,TGCAGTGCCCGACCCTTGATGCGGAACTACTACTCCTACGAGCAGTACTTC,CSARPLMRNYYSYEQYF
NA,few,TRBJ1-3,TRBV20-1,TGCAGTGCTAGAATTCCAGGGCAGTCTGGAAACACCATATATTTT,CSARIPGQSGNTIYF
NA,many,TRBJ1-1,TRBV30,TGTGCCTGGAGTGTAGTCACGAACACTGAAGCTTTCTTT,CAWSVVTNTEAFF
NA,once,TRBJ1-5,TRBV11-2,TGTGCCAGCAGCAGGAGGATCAGGGGTCTGGATCAGCCCCAGCATTTT,CASSRRIRGLDQPQHF
NA,few,TRBJ1-5,TRBV6-1,TGTGCCAGCACTGGGGCCAACAATCAGCCCCAGCATTTT,CASTGANNQPQHF
TRBD1,NA,TRBJ2-5,TRBV19,TGTGCCAGTAGTATTCGGCCCGGGACAGGGGGCTTGGAGACCCAGTACTTC,CASSIRPGTGGLETQYF
NA,few,TRBJ2-5,TRBV5-1,TGCGCCAGCAGCTTGGAGCAGACGGGAGTGGAGACCCAGTACTTC,CASSLEQTGVETQYF
TRBD2,NA,TRBJ2-7,TRBV11-2,TGTGCCAGCAGCTTTGGCGGGAGGGCCCGAGAGCTGTACTTC,CASSFGGRARELYF
NA,NA,TRBJ1-1,TRBV29-1,TGCAGCGTTGATGGGGAGGGGTTGACTGAAGCTTTCTTT,CSVDGEGLTEAFF
NA,NA,TRBJ2-6,TRBV2,TGTGCCAGCACTGGGACGGGGGCCAACGTCCTGACTTTC,CASTGTGANVLTF
TRBD1,NA,TRBJ2-3,TRBV12-3/TRBV12-4,TGTGCCAGCAGCCCCCACCGGGACAGGACCGCTGGTACGCAGTATTTT,CASSPHRDRTAGTQYF
NA,many,TRBJ2-2,TRBV28,TGTGCCAGCAGCCGACCTGGGGGGCGCAGGACCGGGGAGCTGTTTTTT,CASSRPGGRRTGELFF
NA,NA,TRBJ1-6,TRBV20-1,TGCAGTGCTAGAGATCTAGCAGGGCAATCACCCCTCCACTTT,CSARDLAGQSPLHF
TRBD1,many,TRBJ1-1,TRBV19,TGTGCCTCAAAAGACAGGGATGTGAACACTGAAGCTTTCTTT,CASKDRDVNTEAFF
NA,few,TRBJ1-5,TRBV5-6,TGTGCCAGCAGCTGGACACCCAATCAGCCCCAGCATTTT,CASSWTPNQPQHF
TRBD2,many,TRBJ2-5,TRBV20-1,TGCAGTGCTGGGGTGCGGGAGGCCCTGCAGACCCAGTACTTC,CSAGVREALQTQYF
NA,NA,TRBJ1-4,TRBV15,TGTGCCACCAGCAGAGCCGGGCCCCGCTATTTGAAACTGTTTTTT,CATSRAGPRYLKLFF
NA,many,TRBJ2-1,TRBV29-1,TGCAGCCACGGGGGTCTTGACTACAATGAGCAGTTCTTC,CSHGGLDYNEQFF
TRBD1,many,TRBJ2-3,TRBV12-3/TRBV12-4,TGTGCCAGCAGGTCCACAGGGGTAGATACGCAGTATTTT,CASRSTGVDTQYF
TRBD2,NA,TRBJ2-7,TRBV27,TGTGCCAGCAGCCCTGAGGGACTAGCGGAGGCCTTGCGGTACTTC,CASSPEGLAEALRYF
NA,NA,TRBJ2-4,TRBV5-1,TGCGCCAGCAGCTTAGGTCGGCCCCCGAGCATTCAGTACTTC,CASSLGRPPSIQYF
NA,many,TRBJ2-7,TRBV12-3/TRBV12-4,TGTGCCAGCAGTTTCGTTTTTTCGGACATCTCCTACGAGCAGTACTTC,CASSFVFSDISYEQYF
NA,many,TRBJ2-2,TRBV7-2,TGTGCCAGCAGGGGGGCCGGGGAGCTGTTTTTT,CASRGAGELFF
TRBD1,many,TRBJ2-7,TRBV19,TGTGCCAGTAGTATTTCAACTGGGACAGGTTCCTACGAGCAGTACTTC,CASSISTGTGSYEQYF
NA,NA,TRBJ2-1,TRBV5-1,TGCGCCTGCAGCTTAACGGGACTTCAGTACAATGAGCAGTTCTTC,CACSLTGLQYNEQFF
NA,NA,TRBJ1-2,TRBV28,TGTGCCATCCGGGCGGGGGCTGAGTATGGCTACACCTTC,CAIRAGAEYGYTF
NA,many,TRBJ2-3,TRBV6-1,TGTGCCAGCAGTGTGAGGGGCCCAGATACGCAGTATTTT,CASSVRGPDTQYF
NA,few,TRBJ1-6,TRBV28,TGTGCCAGCAGTTCCCCCCAGGGTAGGGGTTCACCCCTCCACTTT,CASSSPQGRGSPLHF
NA,NA,TRBJ1-2,TRBV7-9,TGTGCCAGCAGCGCCTCAAGCTCTAACTATGGCTACACCTTC,CASSASSSNYGYTF
TRBD2,many,TRBJ2-1,TRBV20-1,TGCAGTGGGGACCGGACAGGGAGGCTAGCGGGAGTTAATGAGCAGTTCTTC,CSGDRTGRLAGVNEQFF
TRBD1,many,TRBJ1-4,TRBV27,TGTGCCAGCAGCACAGTAACAGGGGTTGCTAATGAAAAACTGTTTTTT,CASSTVTGVANEKLFF
NA,many,TRBJ2-5,TRBV28,TGTGCCAGCAGCTCGAAATCTGGGGTGGGGGAGACCCAGTACTTC,CASSSKSGVGETQYF
NA,many,TRBJ1-1,TRBV10-3,TGTGCCATCAGTGAGAGACCCCCTGGGGCTTTCTTT,CAISERPPGAFF
TRBD2,NA,TRBJ2-5,TRBV20-1,TGCAGTGCTACCCCGGGGGGGGGTTTTCCAGAGACCCAGTACTTC,CSATPGGGFPETQYF
NA,many,TRBJ1-4,TRBV18,TGTGCCAGCTCACCAAAAAGCGGGACTAATGAAAAACTGTTTTTT,CASSPKSGTNEKLFF
TRBD2,few,TRBJ2-2,TRBV6-4,TGTGCCAGCAGTCACGGACTAGCGGGAGACTCGGCCGGGGAGCTGTTTTTT,CASSHGLAGDSAGELFF
NA,many,TRBJ2-6,TRBV28,TGTGCCAGCAGTTTTTTCCGGCAGGGTGTCACTGGGGCCAACGTCCTGACTTTC,CASSFFRQGVTGANVLTF
NA,once,TRBJ2-2,TRBV9,TGTGCCAGCAGCGCTCCAGCGTCCGGGGAGCTGTTTTTT,CASSAPASGELFF